One and the same sample provided the 4 T cell receptor beta chains below, sequenced in a study of blood T cells in healthy people across ages. For the second PCR, which ran for roughly 7 to 11 cycles, a sample-barcoded 5' primer and a J-beta primer mix were used. One entry per CDR3 protein results from TCRdb running MiXCR on the 5' RACE reads. The sample carries about 640,000 distinct CDR3 sequences, under 65% recorded once. The material sequenced was blood. These receptor sequences come from a man between 60 and 75 years old in good health.

This clonotype was recorded at least ten times. The CDR3 nucleotides read TGTGCCAGCAGCGGGGGACAGGGTCAGCCCCAGCATTTT. Protein product: CASSGGQGQPQHF. This chain joins TRBV7-2 and TRBJ1-5, with 9 bases lining up with TRBD1. J gave up 6 bases and V 5 bases, and 2 bases lay outside the gene matches. Germline CDR1 SGHTA, CDR2 FQGNSA. This CDR3 is built from 13 residues.

The chain couples TRBV5-1 to TRBJ2-1; D may be TRBD2 (6 bases). Germline V gives CDR1 SGHRS, CDR2 YFSETQ. With 4 bases removed from V and 2 bases from J, the gap between germline ends came to 19 bases. CDR3 length equals 17 residues. Here the CDR3 DNA reads TGCGCCAGCAGCGGGGTCGTGGGAGGCAAACCCTACAATGAGCAGTTCTTC. It codes for CASSGVVGGKPYNEQFF.

The chain has TRBV29-1 and TRBJ1-3; no reliable D call. The ends were cut back, 5 bases at V and 3 bases at J, with 5 bases in the middle. Germline V gene data show CDR1 as SQVTM and CDR2 as ANQGSEA. This CDR3 has 11 amino acids. CDR3 amino acids: CSVHGGNTIYF. The CDR3 nucleotides are TGCAGCGTTCACGGTGGAAACACCATATATTTT.

J is TRBJ2-5 and V is TRBV5-6; D might be TRBD1 (5 bases). Germline V gives CDR1 SGHDT, CDR2 YYEEEE. Between the trimmed V and J ends, which lost 3 bases and 1 base, there was a span of 13 bases. CDR3 size: 15 residues. The CDR3 spells CASSSHYRSQETQYF. In DNA form, the CDR3 reads TGTGCCAGCAGCTCCCATTACAGGTCCCAAGAGACCCAGTACTTC.